The T cell receptor beta chain described here comes from a study of OX40 agonist ivuxolimab in advanced cancers. Study context: At under 85% male, the cohort had a mean age of around 56 years, ranging from about 20 to 79. Of the participants, roughly 40% had some prior anti-PD-1, anti-PD-L1 or anti-CTLA-4 therapy, which was allowed.

As regards this clone: Its specificity is unknown.

The study's findings and limits: Averaged across samples, CD8+ T cells carried more expanded clones than CD4+ did. Dose levels from 0.1 to 3.0 mg/kg saw CD4+ and CD8+ blood T cells expand clonally by week 6.

The germline V gene encodes CDR1 SGHRS and CDR2 YFSETQ. The CDR3 is 16 amino acids. J was trimmed by 5 bases and V by 6 bases; bases with no gene match: 13. Produced via immunoSEQ multiplex PCR; TCRdb's table is partial and in-frame only. The data contain roughly 100,000 clones, roughly 90% of them singletons. This TCR was recovered from an adult with an advanced solid tumor such as melanoma, head and neck, liver or kidney cancer. The sequencing here drew on CD4+ or CD8+ T cells sorted from blood, taken in a trial of the OX40 agonist ivuxolimab. This rearrangement joins TRBV5-1 to TRBJ2-7; 11 nucleotides line up with TRBD1. The CDR3 sequence is CASTQGLDRGLDEQYF. CDR3 nucleotide sequence: TGCGCCAGCACCCAGGGCCTGGACAGGGGGCTAGACGAGCAGTACTTC.